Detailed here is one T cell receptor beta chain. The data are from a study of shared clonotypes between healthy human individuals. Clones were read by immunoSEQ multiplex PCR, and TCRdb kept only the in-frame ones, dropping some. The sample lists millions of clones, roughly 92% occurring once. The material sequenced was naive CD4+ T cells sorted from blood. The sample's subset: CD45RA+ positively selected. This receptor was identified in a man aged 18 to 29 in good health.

The CDR3 DNA reads TGCGCCAGCAGTGCGGGAGGGGTGAACACTGAAGCTTTCTTT. It specifies CASSAGGVNTEAFF. V is TRBV5-1 and J is TRBJ1-1, with a possible D match to TRBD1 (5 bases). Per the germline V gene, CDR1 is SGHRS and CDR2 is YFSETQ. V lost 5 bases and J lost 0, with 11 bases in between. The CDR3 consists of 14 residues.